Listed here are 27 T cell receptor beta chains from one sample, sequenced in a study of shared clonotypes between healthy human individuals. This table comes from immunoSEQ multiplex PCR, and its TCRdb copy is limited to in-frame clones, with some not included. The table includes hundreds of thousands of clones, roughly 73% detected once. The sample consisted of memory CD4+ T cells sorted from blood. Noted subset: CD45RA-negative fraction. All receptors come from a woman in her twenties or thirties in good health.

The chain is built from TRBV6-6 and TRBJ1-1; maybe TRBD1 (5 bases). The CDR3 is 14 amino acids. Looked up from germline, CDR1 is MNHNY and CDR2 is SVGAGI (reference sequence). V lost 5 bases and J 1 base, leaving 11 bases between the germline ends. The CDR3 coding sequence is TGTGCCAGCAGTCTCGACAGATCGAACACTGAAGCTTTCTTT. Encoded protein: CASSLDRSNTEAFF.

The chain uses TRBV27 and TRBJ2-3; D unresolved. Germline-derived CDR1 and CDR2 are MNHEY and SMNVEV (reference sequence). The CDR3 is 13 residues long. Trimming stripped 3 bases from V and 4 bases from J, with 8 bases between. The CDR3 sequence: CASSFTWADTQYF. CDR3 DNA sequence: TGTGCCAGCAGTTTCACCTGGGCAGATACGCAGTATTTT.

The chain couples TRBV29-1 to TRBJ2-1; D is possibly TRBD2 (5 bases). The V gene lost 7 bases and the J gene lost 8 bases, with 24 bases spanning the gap. The CDR3 is 15 residues long. Germline loops: CDR1 SQVTM, CDR2 ANQGSEA. The CDR3 sequence is CSGGIGMSEPDEQFF. The CDR3 DNA reads TGCAGCGGAGGGATTGGGATGTCCGAGCCGGATGAGCAGTTCTTC.

V usage is TRBV7-9 and J usage is TRBJ1-1; TRBD1 might be the D (5 bases). Trimming removed 4 bases from V and 1 base from J, with 10 bases in between. CDR1 and CDR2 from the germline V gene are SEHNR and FQNEAQ (reference sequence). The CDR3 is made up of 14 amino acids. CDR3 in DNA: TGTGCCAGCAGCTCATCAGGGAAGAACACTGAAGCTTTCTTT. Translated, it gives CASSSSGKNTEAFF.

This rearrangement joins TRBV18 to TRBJ1-5; D is perhaps TRBD1 (6 bases). The V end was cut by 4 bases, the J end by 7 bases, with 23 bases between. Germline-derived CDR1 and CDR2 are KGHSH and LQKENI. The CDR3 is 17 amino acids. CDR3 protein: CASSREGPGASDQPQHF. The CDR3 region has the DNA TGTGCCAGCTCACGGGAGGGACCAGGGGCGTCCGACCAGCCCCAGCATTTT.

This clone was detected only a few times. V gene TRBV10-1 combines with J gene TRBJ1-2; the D gene is possibly TRBD1 (5 bases). Germline-derived CDR1 and CDR2 are WNHNN and SYGVQD (reference sequence). This CDR3 region has 15 residues. V lost 0 bases to trimming and J lost 8 bases, with 16 bases between them. The CDR3 DNA reads TGCGCCAGCAGTGAGTCGAAGGGGCTCGGAGCAGGCTACACCTTC. Its protein product is CASSESKGLGAGYTF.

V and J are TRBV11-2 and TRBJ2-1, with TRBD1 matching 7 bases. CDR1 is SGHAT and CDR2 is FQNNGV in the germline V gene. V dropped 2 bases and J dropped 7; count of bases not matched to a gene: 8. The CDR3 totals 15 residues. In nucleotides, the CDR3 is TGTGCCAGCAGCTTAACAGGGGCGGATGGAAATGAGCAGTTCTTC. Protein: CASSLTGADGNEQFF.

This clone was detected only a few times. V is TRBV14 and J is TRBJ2-7; 8 bases are a match to TRBD2. J lost 9 bases, V lost 1 base, and 2 bases had no gene match. This CDR3 contains 12 residues. Germline V gene lookup returns CDR1 SGHDN and CDR2 FVKESK. This CDR3 is CASSQVLAVQYF. Written as DNA, the CDR3 is TGTGCCAGCAGCCAAGTACTAGCGGTGCAGTACTTC.

The chain recombines TRBV6-6 with TRBJ2-1, with a possible D match to TRBD1 (6 bases). The CDR3 totals 15 residues. The germline V and J ends were trimmed by 2 bases and 3 bases, with 11 bases remaining between them. Germline values: CDR1 MNHNY, CDR2 SVGAGI (reference sequence). Here the CDR3 reads CASSYEAGVYNEQFF. The CDR3 coding sequence is TGTGCCAGCAGTTACGAAGCAGGGGTCTACAATGAGCAGTTCTTC.

This sequence joins TRBV7-9 and TRBJ1-1; D is ambiguous. Trimming cost V 0 bases and J 1 base, with 6 bases left between them. Germline V gene data show CDR1 as SEHNR and CDR2 as FQNEAQ (reference sequence). The CDR3 covers 14 residues. The CDR3 region is CASSLAGENTEAFF. In DNA form, the CDR3 reads TGTGCCAGCAGCTTAGCCGGGGAGAACACTGAAGCTTTCTTT.

Only one count was recorded for this clone. The chain combines TRBV30 with TRBJ2-7; D is uncertain. CDR3 length equals 15 residues. Germline assignment: CDR1 GTSNPN and CDR2 SVGIG (reference sequence). V dropped 1 base and J dropped 3 bases, with 16 bases sitting between them. In DNA form, the CDR3 reads TGTGCCTGGAGTGGAGCTAAGACCCACCTCTACGAGCAGTACTTC. Amino acid sequence: CAWSGAKTHLYEQYF.

The gene calls are TRBV11-2 and TRBJ2-7, with 10 bases identical to TRBD1. V dropped 0 bases and J dropped 2; count of bases not matched to a gene: 4. CDR1 and CDR2 (germline): SGHAT, FQNNGV. This CDR3 has 16 residues. The DNA for the CDR3 is TGTGCCAGCAGCTTAGAGGGGACAGGGGATACCTACGAGCAGTACTTC. Translated, it gives CASSLEGTGDTYEQYF.

A remark on this clone: Additional DNA sequences in this sample encode the identical CDR3. The V and J genes are TRBV29-1 and TRBJ2-3; no firm D call. This CDR3 is 12 amino acids long. Trimming took 8 bases from V and 4 from J, leaving 13 bases between them. Germline assignment: CDR1 SQVTM and CDR2 ANQGSEA. This CDR3 is CSTNVLSDTQYF. Here the CDR3 DNA reads TGCAGCACAAACGTTCTCTCAGATACGCAGTATTTT.

V and J are TRBV21-1 and TRBJ1-1. TRBV21-1 is labeled a pseudogene. The CDR3 consists of 14 residues. The CDR3 here is CASSFPGGNTEAFF. In DNA form, the CDR3 reads TGTGCCAGCAGCTTCCCGGGGGGGAACACTGAAGCTTTCTTT.

The rearrangement uses TRBV5-1 and TRBJ2-1; 9 nucleotides line up with TRBD2. The junction had 11 bases not matched to a gene; V was cut back by 4 bases and J by 9 bases. This CDR3 has 15 amino acids. Looked up from germline, CDR1 is SGHRS and CDR2 is YFSETQ. The CDR3 reads CASSTRTSEGGEQFF. CDR3 sequence (DNA): TGCGCCAGCAGCACAAGGACTAGCGAGGGCGGTGAGCAGTTCTTC.

The chain employs TRBV28 and TRBJ1-2; a weak D match, TRBD1 (5 bases). V was clipped by 8 bases and J by 0 bases, with 10 bases between them. The CDR3 extends over 13 amino acids. Germline V gene sequence: CDR1 MDHEN, CDR2 SYDVKM. CDR3 region: CASLRGTNYGYTF. For the CDR3, the DNA is TGTGCCAGCCTGAGGGGTACTAACTATGGCTACACCTTC.

This chain uses TRBV15 with TRBJ2-2, with 11 bases lining up with TRBD2. The CDR3 is 19 residues long. CDR1 LNHNV and CDR2 YYDKDF come from the germline V gene (reference sequence). The V gene end was trimmed by 0 bases and the J gene end by 7 bases; junction bases not matched to a gene: 13. The CDR3 spells CATSRDTLSGRASDGELFF. In DNA, the CDR3 is TGTGCCACCAGCAGAGATACACTTAGCGGGAGGGCCTCTGACGGGGAGCTGTTTTTT.

The chain recombines TRBV28 with TRBJ1-3, with D maybe TRBD1 (5 bases). The CDR3 covers 15 residues. V lost 3 bases and J 5 bases, leaving 14 bases between the germline ends. Germline V gene data show CDR1 as MDHEN and CDR2 as SYDVKM. The CDR3 nucleotides are TGTGCCAGCAGTTTGGTAGGGGTCGGAAGAAACACCATATATTTT. Encoded protein: CASSLVGVGRNTIYF.

There are a few counts of this clone. The same CDR3 can be traced to other DNA sequences in this sample. The chain has TRBV7-9 and TRBJ2-7; weak D call: TRBD1 (5 bases). Trimming took off 2 bases at V and 3 bases at J, with 5 bases between the two ends. CDR1 SEHNR and CDR2 FQNEAQ come from the germline V gene (reference sequence). The CDR3 has 12 amino acids. The CDR3 DNA follows: TGTGCCAGCAGCTTAACAGGCTACGAGCAGTACTTC. This gives the protein CASSLTGYEQYF.

In this sample, this clone turned up a few times. The rearrangement links TRBV6-6 to TRBJ2-7, with D hard to call. V shed 0 bases and J shed 3 bases, with 9 bases lying between them. The CDR3 sequence is 14 residues long. Germline V gene sequence: CDR1 MNHNY, CDR2 SVGAGI (reference sequence). DNA of the CDR3: TGTGCCAGCAGTTACTCGACCCAGATCTACGAGCAGTACTTC. This codes for CASSYSTQIYEQYF.

The chain employs TRBV6-1 and TRBJ1-2, with D maybe TRBD1 (5 bases). CDR1 is MNHNS, CDR2 SASEGT, per germline. The CDR3 is 13 residues long. V gave up 6 bases and J gave up 8 bases, with 16 bases separating them. The DNA for the CDR3 is TGTGCCAGCAGCGCTCAGGGTTCGGGGGGCTACACCTTC. As protein: CASSAQGSGGYTF.

The chain links TRBV5-1 to TRBJ1-2, with a tentative D call TRBD1 (6 bases). Germline loops: CDR1 SGHRS, CDR2 YFSETQ. Trimming stripped 5 bases from V and 6 bases from J, with 17 bases between. The CDR3 totals 14 residues. CDR3 loop: CASSFDTGLHGYTF. The CDR3 DNA follows: TGCGCCAGCAGTTTCGACACAGGGTTGCATGGCTACACCTTC. The full variable domain, with the rest looked up from reference TRBV5-1 and TRBJ1-2, is KAGVTQTPRYLIKTRGQQVTLSCSPISGHRSVSWYQQTPGQGLQFLFEYFSETQRNKGNFPGRFSGRQFSNSRSEMNVSTLELGDSALYLCASSFDTGLHGYTFGSGTRLTVV.

The V call is TRBV10-1, the J call TRBJ2-7; D not resolved. Trimming took 4 bases from V and 2 from J, leaving 6 bases between them. The CDR3 sequence is 12 residues long. In germline, CDR1 is WNHNN, CDR2 SYGVQD (reference sequence). CDR3: CASSASAYEQYF. The CDR3 nucleotides read TGCGCCAGCAGTGCTTCAGCCTACGAGCAGTACTTC.

This clone came up many times. The chain recombines TRBV6-1 with TRBJ2-5; TRBD2 aligns across 10 bases. CDR3 length equals 14 residues. The germline V gene has CDR1 MNHNS and CDR2 SASEGT. V was pared by 8 bases and J by 1 base, with 4 bases of the junction left unmatched. CDR3 nucleotide sequence: TGTGCCAGCGTAGCGGGAGGCCCCCAAGAGACCCAGTACTTC. Amino acid sequence: CASVAGGPQETQYF.

The J gene is TRBJ1-1, the V gene TRBV4-2; 7 bases are a match to TRBD1. The junction had 6 bases not matched to a gene; V was cut back by 5 bases and J by 0 bases. There are 15 residues in the CDR3. Per germline, CDR1 LGHNA and CDR2 YNFKEQ. The CDR3 bases are TGTGCCAGCAGCGCCGAGGGACAGTTGAACACTGAAGCTTTCTTT. This encodes CASSAEGQLNTEAFF.

The chain is built from TRBV27 and TRBJ2-7; TRBD2 is a possible D gene (6 bases). The CDR3 has 13 residues. V lost 4 bases and J 5 bases, leaving 12 bases between the germline ends. CDR1 is MNHEY and CDR2 is SMNVEV in the germline V gene (reference sequence). The CDR3 bases are TGTGCCAGCAGTTACGGGAGCCTTAACGAGCAGTACTTC. Translated, it gives CASSYGSLNEQYF.

The chain carries TRBV28 and TRBJ1-4; the D is unclear. The V and J ends lost 2 bases and 5 bases respectively, with 3 bases between them. The CDR3 spans 12 residues. Germline CDR1 is MDHEN and CDR2 is SYDVKM. This CDR3 is CASSLPNEKLFF. CDR3 DNA sequence: TGTGCCAGCAGTTTACCCAATGAAAAACTGTTTTTT.